The 8 T cell receptor beta chains in this list originate from one sample, sequenced in a study of cytomegalovirus exposure and HLA in healthy donors (dated by TCRdb to between 2016 and 2019). The library was made by the immunoSEQ multiplex PCR assay. TCRdb took over this immuneACCESS table, retaining in-frame rearrangements with V and J assigned. Such tables are incomplete; in checked studies, under half of the missing clones stem from an unresolved V gene, and the remainder is unexplained. The sample data list approximately 220,000 clones, and 80% to 85% of these were observed just once. The leading ten clones occupy over 11% of the sample. The source material was PBMCs. All receptors derive from a woman aged 25 to 39 in good health and CMV-seropositive.

A single count supports this clone. The conserved final phenylalanine or tryptophan is absent from the CDR3, which likely points to a read error. The DNA is omitted, as the CDR3 cannot be located on it reliably, and the CDR3 follows TCRdb's listing. V is TRBV6-5 and J is TRBJ2-7; TRBD2 was called by the table and not checked on the DNA. The CDR3 has 9 amino acids, counting both end residues. Germline CDR1 reads MNHEY; CDR2 reads SVGAGI. The CDR3 loop is CASSYPLVL.

The CDR3 loop is CASSIRNRRQETQYF. The CDR3 region has the DNA TGTGCCAGTAGTATCCGTAACAGGAGGCAAGAGACCCAGTACTTC. The chain uses TRBV19 and TRBJ2-5; TRBD1 or TRBD2 may be the D gene (5 bases each). Germline CDR1 and CDR2: LNHDA and SQIVND (reference sequence). This CDR3 region has 15 residues. Trimming took 3 bases from V and 2 from J, leaving 13 bases between them.

The rearrangement uses TRBV28 and TRBJ2-3, with D tentatively TRBD2 (6 bases). Germline V gene lookup returns CDR1 MDHEN and CDR2 SYDVKM. Trimming took off 5 bases at V and 5 bases at J, with 20 bases between the two ends. The CDR3 is 16 amino acids. CDR3 in amino acids: CASSDYKGEGLDTQYF. For the CDR3, the DNA is TGTGCCAGCAGTGACTACAAGGGAGAGGGACTAGATACGCAGTATTTT.

The chain links TRBV14 to TRBJ2-7, with D perhaps matching TRBD2 (6 bases). The CDR3 is 15 amino acids. V was cut by 4 bases and J by 3 bases, with 16 bases left in between. The germline gives CDR1 SGHDN, CDR2 FVKESK. The CDR3 loop is CASSPTPGLSYEQYF. The CDR3 DNA reads TGTGCCAGCAGCCCCACCCCGGGACTCAGCTACGAGCAGTACTTC.

The chain couples TRBV6-5 to TRBJ1-1; D is possibly TRBD1 (5 bases). This CDR3 is built from 14 residues. Germline CDR1 MNHEY, CDR2 SVGAGI. V gave up 5 bases and J gave up 0 bases, with 10 bases separating them. CDR3 sequence (DNA): TGTGCCAGCAGTCGACAGAAAATGAACACTGAAGCTTTCTTT. As protein: CASSRQKMNTEAFF.

The chain carries TRBV11-2 and TRBJ2-3, with D possibly TRBD2 on 5 matching bases. V shed 3 bases and J shed 2 bases, with 9 bases lying between them. The CDR3 has 14 amino acids. Germline V lookup: CDR1 SGHAT, CDR2 FQNNGV. DNA for the CDR3: TGTGCCAGCAGCTTGAGGGCAGTCACAGATACGCAGTATTTT. Translating gives CASSLRAVTDTQYF.

V and J are TRBV5-1 and TRBJ1-2, with 10 bases aligning to TRBD1. The CDR3 length is 15 residues. V trimming: 4 bases; J trimming: 3 bases; junction bases outside the gene matches: 6. CDR1 is SGHRS and CDR2 is YFSETQ in the germline V gene. The CDR3, as DNA: TGCGCCAGCAGCAGAGGGACAGGGGAGGACTATGGCTACACCTTC. It is translated as CASSRGTGEDYGYTF.

This sequence joins TRBV28 and TRBJ2-7; 8 bases agree with TRBD1. The CDR3 sequence is 12 residues long. The germline CDR1 and CDR2 sequences are MDHEN and SYDVKM. Trimming at V came to 5 bases and at J to 13 bases, leaving 10 bases not matched to a gene. The CDR3 loop reads CASSPGRTGFYF. The CDR3 nucleotides read TGTGCCAGCAGTCCGGGACGGACAGGGTTTTACTTC.